The present T cell receptor beta chain was sequenced within a study of identical twins. This CDR3 is 14 amino acids long. V lost 1 base and J lost 6, with 14 bases in between. Germline CDR1 SQVTM, CDR2 ANQGSEA. MiXCR, run by TCRdb on the 5' RACE reads, gives a single entry per CDR3 protein. The sample yields about 190,000 distinct CDR3 sequences, 15% to 20% seen once. This clonotype was detected a few times. This same sample was also part of a study on T cells expressing NK-cell markers.

J is TRBJ2-3 and V is TRBV29-1; a possible D gene is TRBD1 (6 bases). This sequence originates from a woman under 30 in good health. The sequenced sample consisted of CD8+ T cells sorted from blood. DNA for the CDR3: TGCAGCGTTGAAGTCCCAGGGGCGGAGGATACGCAGTATTTT. This codes for CSVEVPGAEDTQYF.